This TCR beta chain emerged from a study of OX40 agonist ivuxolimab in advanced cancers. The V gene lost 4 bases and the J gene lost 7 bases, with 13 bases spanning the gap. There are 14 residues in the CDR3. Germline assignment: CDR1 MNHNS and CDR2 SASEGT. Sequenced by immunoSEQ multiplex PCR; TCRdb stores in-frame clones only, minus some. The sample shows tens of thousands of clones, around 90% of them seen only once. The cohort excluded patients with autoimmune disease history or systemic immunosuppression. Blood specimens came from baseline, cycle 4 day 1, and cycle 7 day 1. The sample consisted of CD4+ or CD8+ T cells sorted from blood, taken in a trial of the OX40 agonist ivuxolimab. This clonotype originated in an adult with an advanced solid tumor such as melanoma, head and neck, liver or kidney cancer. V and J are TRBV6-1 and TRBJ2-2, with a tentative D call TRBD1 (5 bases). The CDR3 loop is CASSAYRGGGELFF. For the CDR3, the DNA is TGTGCCAGCAGTGCCTATAGGGGCGGCGGGGAGCTGTTTTTT.